This T cell receptor beta chain was identified in a study of blood T cell repertoires in COVID-19. Study-level information: In each case, the material was cDNA or gDNA derived from T cells, B-cell-depleted T cells, or PBMCs.

As handled by the study authors: For nucleated cells, counts were estimated from reference gene primer amplification. The data were produced by immunoSEQ multiplex PCR, yet TCRdb's version contains in-frame clones alone and is incomplete. That table furnishes V, J and clone size, whereas the DNA furnished D and trimming. The sample lists approximately 26,000 clones, 89% occurring once. V was trimmed by 10 bases and J by 2 bases, leaving 13 bases between them. CDR3 length: 13 amino acids. Looked up from germline, CDR1 is LNHDA and CDR2 is SQIVND (reference sequence). Sequencing used peripheral blood. The V and J genes are TRBV19 and TRBJ2-3; TRBD2 might be the D (5 bases). This TCR was recovered from a human donor with acute or convalescent COVID-19. The donor label of this sample is uncertain. CDR3 loop: CATLGAATDTQYF. Written as DNA, the CDR3 is TGTGCCACCCTGGGAGCGGCCACAGATACGCAGTATTTT.